This section outlines one TCR beta chain sequence together with its context. These data originate in a study of blood T cell repertoires in COVID-19. In assigning cohorts, the study relied on participant-reported clinical history. Each exposed participant met a COVID-19 case in the 2 weeks preceding study entry. This CDR3 is built from 16 residues. Germline CDR1 and CDR2: SGHAT and FQNNGV. Trimming took off 1 base at V and 9 bases at J, with 19 bases between the two ends. Clones were read by immunoSEQ multiplex PCR, and TCRdb kept only the in-frame ones, dropping some. The sample consists of 350,000 or so clones, 88% of them appearing once.

The chain joins TRBV11-2 to TRBJ1-5; D perhaps matches TRBD1 (5 bases). Material: PBMCs or T cells enriched from blood (not recorded which). The sequence was obtained from a woman aged 30 to 39 who had been exposed to COVID-19. Here the CDR3 DNA reads TGTGCCAGCAGCTTAGGGGACGGGAGAGGCAAGGGGCCCCAGCATTTT. Translated: CASSLGDGRGKGPQHF.